The 9 T cell receptor beta chains below all came from one sample that was sequenced in a study of cytomegalovirus exposure and HLA in healthy donors. This PCR relied on a set of 60 Vbeta primers and 13 Jbeta primers. The assay was immunoSEQ multiplex PCR, and TCRdb's table has in-frame clones only and misses some. The table shows some 190,000 clones, with roughly four fifths occurring only once. The source material was PBMCs. All receptors derive from a woman aged 25 to 39 in good health and CMV-seropositive.

The rearrangement uses TRBV28 and TRBJ2-3, with 8 positions matching TRBD2. CDR1 and CDR2 from the germline V gene are MDHEN and SYDVKM. The CDR3 length is 15 residues. V lost 6 bases to trimming and J lost 3 bases; unmatched junction nucleotides: 8. The CDR3, as DNA: TGTGCCAGCAGCGTACCGGGACTAGTGACAGATACGCAGTATTTT. Its translation is CASSVPGLVTDTQYF.

V gene TRBV7-9 combines with J gene TRBJ1-5; tentative D call: TRBD1 (5 bases). The CDR3 is 13 amino acids. CDR1 and CDR2 (germline): SEHNR, FQNEAQ (reference sequence). The germline V and J ends were trimmed by 3 bases and 7 bases, with 10 bases remaining between them. The CDR3 DNA is TGTGCCAGCAGCTTTCAGGAGGGGCAGCCCCAGCATTTT. Amino acids: CASSFQEGQPQHF.

V gene TRBV6-1 combines with J gene TRBJ1-2, with 8 bases identical to TRBD1. Germline V gene lookup returns CDR1 MNHNS and CDR2 SASEGT. The CDR3 has 11 amino acids. CDR3 residues: CAADREYGYTF. The CDR3 nucleotides are TGTGCGGCGGACAGGGAATATGGCTACACCTTC.

The J gene is TRBJ1-1, the V gene TRBV18; 8 bases line up with TRBD1. The germline V gene encodes CDR1 KGHSH and CDR2 LQKENI. V gave up 3 bases and J gave up 4 bases; unmatched junction bases: 4. CDR3 length: 14 residues. CDR3 bases: TGTGCCAGCTCACCTTTGCAGGGGGCCACTGAAGCTTTCTTT. Its translation: CASSPLQGATEAFF.

This clone has only one observation. This chain connects TRBV11-3 to TRBJ1-1; D remains ambiguous. Trimming left V 0 bases short and J 2 bases short, with 10 bases between. There are 15 residues in the CDR3. From germline, CDR1 is SGHNT and CDR2 YENEEA. In nucleotides, the CDR3 is TGTGCCAGCAGCTTAGATTCAGGCATTAACACTGAAGCTTTCTTT. This sequence encodes CASSLDSGINTEAFF.

This clone showed up just a few times. Germline is not matched at one junction end, which may reflect a read error. V gene TRBV6-5 combines with J gene TRBJ2-7, with 8 bases aligning to TRBD1. CDR1 and CDR2 (germline): MNHEY, SVGAGI. CDR3 size: 14 residues. The CDR3 loop is CASKTTGDSHEQYF. The CDR3 coding sequence is TGTGCCAGCAAAACGACAGGGGACTCCCACGAGCAGTACTTC.

The V call is TRBV28, the J call TRBJ2-7; the match to TRBD2 covers 10 bases. The trim removed 1 base at V and 4 bases at J, leaving 4 bases unmatched. From germline, CDR1 is MDHEN and CDR2 SYDVKM. This CDR3 comprises 15 residues. The CDR3 bases are TGTGCCAGCAGTTTATCGTCTAGCGGGGGTTACGAGCAGTACTTC. This gives the protein CASSLSSSGGYEQYF.

This chain uses TRBV7-3 with TRBJ2-6, with D possibly TRBD1 on 5 matching bases. Germline CDR1 is SGHTA and CDR2 is FQGTGA. This CDR3 contains 17 residues. The ends were cut back, 5 bases at V and 3 bases at J, with 17 bases in the middle. CDR3 in DNA: TGTGCCAGCAGCCCCTACGTGGGGCGAGGTGGGGCCAACGTCCTGACTTTC. Translating gives CASSPYVGRGGANVLTF.

The chain recombines TRBV2 with TRBJ1-3; D possibly corresponds to TRBD1 (6 bases). Trimming cost V 6 bases and J 3 bases, with 21 bases left between them. Germline values: CDR1 SNHLY, CDR2 FYNNEI. CDR3 size: 17 residues. This chain's CDR3 is CASSASVGRGHGNTIYF. As DNA, the CDR3 is TGTGCCAGCAGCGCTTCAGTCGGGCGGGGGCATGGAAACACCATATATTTT.